This T cell receptor (beta chain) was observed in a study of blood T cell repertoires in COVID-19. At the level of the study: The study drew acute and convalescent COVID-19 samples from the United States, Italy and Spain. Nucleic acid was either cDNA or gDNA, and it came from T cells, B-cell-depleted T cells, or PBMCs.

The V end was cut by 3 bases, the J end by 0 bases, with 20 bases between. Looked up from germline, CDR1 is LNHNV and CDR2 is YYDKDF (reference sequence). This CDR3 region has 18 residues. In the source study's methods: Using reference gene primer amplification, nucleated cell counts were estimated. Only in-frame clones appear in the TCRdb table, and some are missing; sequencing was by immunoSEQ multiplex PCR. V, J and clone size are those of that table, while D and trimming were read from the DNA. The table has 160,000 or so clones, around 80% seen once. This clone has a single count. V usage is TRBV15 and J usage is TRBJ2-5, with D perhaps matching TRBD2 (7 bases). The sequence came from a man aged 70-80 years with active or convalescent COVID-19. The sample was peripheral blood. CDR3: CATSRQFQTGGNQETQYF. CDR3 bases: TGTGCCACCAGCAGGCAGTTCCAGACGGGGGGCAACCAAGAGACCCAGTACTTC.